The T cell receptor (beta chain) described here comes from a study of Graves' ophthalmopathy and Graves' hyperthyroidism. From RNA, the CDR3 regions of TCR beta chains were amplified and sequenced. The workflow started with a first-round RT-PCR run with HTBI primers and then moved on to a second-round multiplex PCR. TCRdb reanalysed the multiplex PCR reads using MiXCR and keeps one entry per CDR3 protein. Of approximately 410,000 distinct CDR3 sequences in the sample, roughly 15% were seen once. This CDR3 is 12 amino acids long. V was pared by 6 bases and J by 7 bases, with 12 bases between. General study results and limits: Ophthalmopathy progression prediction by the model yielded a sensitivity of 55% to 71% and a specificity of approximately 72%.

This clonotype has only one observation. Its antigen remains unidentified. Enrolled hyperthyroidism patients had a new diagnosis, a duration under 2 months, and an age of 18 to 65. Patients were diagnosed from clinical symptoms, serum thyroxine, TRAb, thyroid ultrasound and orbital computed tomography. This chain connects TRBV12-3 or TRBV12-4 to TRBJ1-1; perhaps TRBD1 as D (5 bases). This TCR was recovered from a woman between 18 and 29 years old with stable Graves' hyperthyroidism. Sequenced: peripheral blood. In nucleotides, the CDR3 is TGTGCCAGCAGCCCCGGGACGGATGAAGCTTTCTTT. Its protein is CASSPGTDEAFF.